These 23 T cell receptor beta chains originate from one sample sequenced in a study of blood T cell repertoires in COVID-19. The data were produced by immunoSEQ multiplex PCR, yet TCRdb's version contains in-frame clones alone and is incomplete. The sample contains under 250,000 clones, roughly 88% of which appear only once. The sample taken for sequencing was peripheral blood. The receptors were gathered from a man of 80 years or more with acute or convalescent COVID-19.

This clone has just one count. The gene calls are TRBV5-1 and TRBJ1-2; 7 bases are a match to TRBD1. Germline V gene lookup returns CDR1 SGHRS and CDR2 YFSETQ. CDR3 size: 13 residues. Losses at the gene ends were 2 bases for V and 7 bases for J; bases not matched to a gene: 5. This chain's CDR3 is CASSFDRASGYTF. CDR3 in DNA: TGCGCCAGCAGCTTCGACAGGGCCAGTGGCTACACCTTC. The full variable domain, completed using reference TRBV5-1 and TRBJ1-2, is KAGVTQTPRYLIKTRGQQVTLSCSPISGHRSVSWYQQTPGQGLQFLFEYFSETQRNKGNFPGRFSGRQFSNSRSEMNVSTLELGDSALYLCASSFDRASGYTFGSGTRLTVV.

V and J are TRBV7-6 and TRBJ1-1; no firm D call. Germline V gives CDR1 SGHVS, CDR2 FNYEAQ. The V end was cut by 5 bases, the J end by 4 bases, with 14 bases between. This CDR3 has 14 residues. The CDR3 bases are TGTGCCAGCAGCCCTGAGGCGGAGGGCACTGAAGCTTTCTTT. It translates to CASSPEAEGTEAFF.

The chain couples TRBV28 to TRBJ1-2, with D possibly being TRBD1 (5 bases). This CDR3 comprises 14 residues. Germline V gene sequence: CDR1 MDHEN, CDR2 SYDVKM. V lost 4 bases to trimming and J lost 6 bases, with 15 bases between them. The CDR3 protein is CASSYRAGRDGYTF. The CDR3 nucleotides are TGTGCCAGCAGTTACCGGGCAGGGCGAGATGGCTACACCTTC.

The chain couples TRBV12-3 or TRBV12-4 to TRBJ2-7; 9 positions match TRBD1. The CDR3 has 13 amino acids. V lost 6 bases, J lost 3 bases, and 3 bases stayed unmatched. The CDR3 DNA is TGTGCCAGCAGCCCGGGACAGGGCTACGAGCAGTACTTC. This translates into CASSPGQGYEQYF.

The J gene is TRBJ1-2, the V gene TRBV12-3 or TRBV12-4; TRBD1 aligns across 10 bases. The CDR3 length is 13 residues. Unmatched junction bases numbered 2, after V lost 3 bases and J lost 7 bases. The CDR3 reads CASSLGQGSGYTF. The CDR3 DNA reads TGTGCCAGCAGTTTGGGACAGGGGAGTGGCTACACCTTC.

CDR3 in amino acids: CASIPGHPVQPQHF. CDR3 coding DNA: TGTGCCAGCATCCCGGGACATCCGGTCCAGCCCCAGCATTTT. V and J are TRBV6-5 and TRBJ1-5; TRBD1 is a possible D gene (6 bases). The CDR3 has 14 residues. Trimming pared 7 bases from V and 7 bases from J, leaving 17 bases between. Germline CDR1 is MNHEY and CDR2 is SVGAGI.

This clone showed up just once. The V call is TRBV6-5, the J call TRBJ1-2, with 7 positions matching TRBD1. This CDR3 region has 16 residues. V shed 3 bases and J 4 bases; nucleotides not matched to a gene: 11. Germline CDR1 is MNHEY and CDR2 is SVGAGI. CDR3 DNA sequence: TGTGCCAGCAGTTATTCGTTGACAGGGCCCGGCTATGGCTACACCTTC. This sequence encodes CASSYSLTGPGYGYTF.

CDR3 sequence reads: CASSVWRESGSYNEQFF. Written as DNA, the CDR3 is TGTGCCAGCAGTGTTTGGCGGGAGTCTGGCTCCTACAATGAGCAGTTCTTC. The rearrangement uses TRBV2 and TRBJ2-1; TRBD2 matches 7 bases. Germline V gives CDR1 SNHLY, CDR2 FYNNEI. J gave up 0 bases and V 4 bases, and 9 bases lay outside the gene matches. The CDR3 length is 17 residues. Full variable domain (rest looked up from reference TRBV2 and TRBJ2-1): EPEVTQTPSHQVTQMGQEVILRCVPISNHLYFYWYRQILGQKVEFLVSFYNNEISEKSEIFDDQFSVERPDGSNFTLKIRSTKLEDSAMYFCASSVWRESGSYNEQFFGPGTRLTVL.

J is TRBJ2-5 and V is TRBV9; D perhaps matches TRBD1 (6 bases). Germline V gene lookup returns CDR1 SGDLS and CDR2 YYNGEE. With 0 bases removed from V and 3 bases from J, the gap between germline ends came to 9 bases. CDR3 length: 14 amino acids. DNA for the CDR3: TGTGCCAGCAGCGTAGGGACAGCTAAAGAGACCCAGTACTTC. Protein: CASSVGTAKETQYF.

This sequence joins TRBV7-6 and TRBJ2-5; a weak D match, TRBD2 (5 bases). Germline loops: CDR1 SGHVS, CDR2 FNYEAQ. Trimming removed 2 bases from V and 0 bases from J, with 10 bases in between. The CDR3 runs to 15 residues. CDR3 DNA sequence: TGTGCCAGCAGCTTACAGCGGTCTTACCAAGAGACCCAGTACTTC. Translation gives CASSLQRSYQETQYF.

This clone was recorded once. V usage is TRBV11-3 and J usage is TRBJ2-1; no firm D call. The germline V gene encodes CDR1 SGHNT and CDR2 YENEEA. The germline V and J ends were trimmed by 0 bases and 6 bases, with 9 bases remaining between them. This CDR3 contains 14 residues. The CDR3 bases are TGTGCCAGCAGCTTAGAGGGCTCAAGCAATGAGCAGTTCTTC. Amino acid sequence: CASSLEGSSNEQFF.

The chain couples TRBV6-5 to TRBJ2-7; D possibly corresponds to TRBD2 (6 bases). CDR3 length: 12 residues. V was trimmed by 2 bases and J by 7 bases, leaving 9 bases between them. Looked up from germline, CDR1 is MNHEY and CDR2 is SVGAGI. For the CDR3, the DNA is TGTGCCAGCAGTTACGGAGGAGGGGAGCAGTACTTC. It translates to CASSYGGGEQYF.

This chain uses TRBV19 with TRBJ2-3; 7 bases fit TRBD1. The CDR3 totals 13 residues. The germline V gene has CDR1 LNHDA and CDR2 SQIVND (reference sequence). Losses at the gene ends were 11 bases for V and 4 bases for J; bases not matched to a gene: 9. This CDR3 is CASLDRAADTQYF. CDR3 DNA sequence: TGTGCCTCTCTCGACAGGGCCGCAGATACGCAGTATTTT. The full variable domain, with the rest looked up from reference TRBV19 and TRBJ2-3, is DGGITQSPKYLFRKEGQNVTLSCEQNLNHDAMYWYRQDPGQGLRLIYYSQIVNDFQKGDIAEGYSVSREKKESFPLTVTSAQKNPTAFYLCASLDRAADTQYFGPGTRLTVL.

V and J are TRBV6-6 and TRBJ1-2; no clear D. This CDR3 spans 14 amino acids. The ends were cut back, 3 bases at V and 7 bases at J, with 15 bases in the middle. CDR1 MNHNY and CDR2 SVGAGI come from the germline V gene (reference sequence). CDR3 region: CASSYQRERPGYTF. The CDR3 DNA reads as TGTGCCAGCAGTTATCAGAGGGAACGTCCTGGCTACACCTTC.

This chain uses TRBV2 with TRBJ2-2; 7 bases align to TRBD1. Germline trimming cut 6 bases from V and 4 bases from J; bases unmatched to any gene: 5. This CDR3 has 14 residues. CDR1 and CDR2 from the germline V gene are SNHLY and FYNNEI. The CDR3 region has the DNA TGTGCCAGCAGGGAGACAGGGAGCACCGGGGAGCTGTTTTTT. Protein sequence: CASRETGSTGELFF.

The chain couples TRBV28 to TRBJ2-5, with 8 bases matching TRBD1. V was clipped by 7 bases and J by 2 bases; unmatched bases: 15. The CDR3 runs to 17 residues. Germline CDR1 MDHEN, CDR2 SYDVKM. This CDR3 reads CASNRRTGWFRQETQYF. CDR3 in DNA: TGTGCCAGCAACAGAAGGACAGGGTGGTTCCGACAAGAGACCCAGTACTTC.

This clone was counted a single time. The chain uses TRBV9 and TRBJ2-5, with 7 bases that match TRBD2. CDR1 SGDLS and CDR2 YYNGEE come from the germline V gene. The trim removed 4 bases at V and 5 bases at J, leaving 8 bases unmatched. The CDR3 loop spans 14 amino acids. CDR3 coding DNA: TGTGCCAGCAGCTCCCCGGGGAGGGAGGAGACCCAGTACTTC. Amino acid sequence: CASSSPGREETQYF.

This clone was seen a single time. This chain joins TRBV7-3 and TRBJ1-3, with D unclear. Deletions cut 3 bases from V and 0 bases from J, with 21 bases between. CDR1 SGHTA and CDR2 FQGTGA come from the germline V gene. This CDR3 spans 19 amino acids. The CDR3: CASSLASWQAGYSGNTIYF. Here the CDR3 DNA reads TGTGCCAGCAGCTTGGCGTCGTGGCAGGCCGGCTACTCTGGAAACACCATATATTTT. Complete variable domain (other parts from reference TRBV7-3 and TRBJ1-3): GAGVSQTPSNKVTEKGKYVELRCDPISGHTALYWYRQSLGQGPEFLIYFQGTGAADDSGLPNDRFFAVRPEGSVSTLKIQRTERGDSAVYLCASSLASWQAGYSGNTIYFGEGSWLTVV.

The chain carries TRBV7-2 and TRBJ1-6; 8 nucleotides agree with TRBD1. The length of the CDR3 is 16 residues. Germline assignment: CDR1 SGHTA and CDR2 FQGNSA. The trim removed 5 bases at V and 7 bases at J, leaving 10 bases unmatched. CDR3 in DNA: TGTGCCAGCAGCATTCGACAGGGGAGGGCAAATTCACCCCTCCACTTT. Its protein is CASSIRQGRANSPLHF.

V is TRBV3-1 (or the pseudogene TRBV3-2) and J is TRBJ2-7; weak D call: TRBD2 (6 bases). The germline V and J ends were trimmed by 3 bases and 1 base, with 13 bases remaining between them. The CDR3 length is 15 residues. Germline loops: CDR1 LGHDT, CDR2 YNNKEL (reference sequence). The CDR3 reads CASSQVPGGSYEQYF. The CDR3 nucleotides read TGTGCCAGCAGCCAGGTTCCCGGGGGTTCCTACGAGCAGTACTTC.

J is TRBJ2-5 and V is TRBV15, with 7 bases fitting TRBD2. V lost 0 bases to trimming and J lost 1 base; unmatched junction nucleotides: 5. The V gene's germline CDR1 is LNHNV and CDR2 YYDKDF (reference sequence). The CDR3 runs 16 residues. The DNA for the CDR3 is TGTGCCACCAGCAGAGATAACGGCGGGGGCCAAGAGACCCAGTACTTC. The encoded protein is CATSRDNGGGQETQYF.

This sequence joins TRBV7-3 and TRBJ2-1; 7 bases map to TRBD1. The V gene end was trimmed by 1 base and the J gene end by 4 bases; junction bases not matched to a gene: 7. The CDR3 totals 16 residues. CDR1 and CDR2 (germline): SGHTA, FQGTGA. CDR3 loop: CASSLMGTAPYNEQFF. The CDR3 DNA sequence: TGTGCCAGCAGCTTAATGGGGACAGCGCCATACAATGAGCAGTTCTTC. Looking up the rest from reference TRBV7-3 and TRBJ2-1 gives the full variable domain: GAGVSQTPSNKVTEKGKYVELRCDPISGHTALYWYRQSLGQGPEFLIYFQGTGAADDSGLPNDRFFAVRPEGSVSTLKIQRTERGDSAVYLCASSLMGTAPYNEQFFGPGTRLTVL.

The chain links TRBV12-5 to TRBJ2-3; D is uncertain. The germline CDR1 and CDR2 sequences are LGHNT and FRNRAP. Trimming cost V 2 bases and J 0 bases, with 12 bases left between them. This CDR3 region has 16 residues. The CDR3 reads CASGLLAGHSTDTQYF. In nucleotides, the CDR3 is TGTGCTAGTGGTTTGTTGGCAGGTCATAGCACAGATACGCAGTATTTT.